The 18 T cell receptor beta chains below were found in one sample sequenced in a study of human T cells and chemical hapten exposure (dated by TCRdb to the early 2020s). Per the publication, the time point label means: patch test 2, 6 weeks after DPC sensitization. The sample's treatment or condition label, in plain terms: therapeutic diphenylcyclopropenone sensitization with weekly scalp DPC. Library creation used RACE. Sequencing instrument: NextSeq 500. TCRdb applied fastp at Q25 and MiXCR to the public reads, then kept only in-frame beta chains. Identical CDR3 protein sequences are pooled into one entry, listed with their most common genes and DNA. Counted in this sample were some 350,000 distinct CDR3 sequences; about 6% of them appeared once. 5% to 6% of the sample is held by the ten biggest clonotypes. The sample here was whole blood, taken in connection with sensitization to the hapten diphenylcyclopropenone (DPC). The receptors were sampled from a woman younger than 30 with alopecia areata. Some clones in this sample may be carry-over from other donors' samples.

Written as DNA, the CDR3 is TGTGCCAGCAGTTCCCTCAACATGACAGATTCTACCTTCAATCAGCCCCAGCATTTT. Its translation: CASSSLNMTDSTFNQPQHF. This sequence joins TRBV6-2 or TRBV6-3 and TRBJ1-5, with D possibly TRBD1 on 5 matching bases. Germline CDR1 and CDR2: MNHEY and SVGEGT. The CDR3 contains 19 residues. The V and J ends lost 4 bases and 3 bases respectively, with 25 bases between them.

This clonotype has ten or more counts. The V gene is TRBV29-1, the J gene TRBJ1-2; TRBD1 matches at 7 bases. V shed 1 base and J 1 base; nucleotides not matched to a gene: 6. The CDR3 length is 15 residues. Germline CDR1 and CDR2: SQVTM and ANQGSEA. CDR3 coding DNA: TGCAGCGTTGAAGCCGAGGACAGGATTAACTATGGCTACACCTTC. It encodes CSVEAEDRINYGYTF.

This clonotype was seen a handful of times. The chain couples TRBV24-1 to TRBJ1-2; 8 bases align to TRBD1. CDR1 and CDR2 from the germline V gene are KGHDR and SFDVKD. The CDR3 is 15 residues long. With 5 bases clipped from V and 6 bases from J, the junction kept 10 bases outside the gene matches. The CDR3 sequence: CATSGTGWYSDGYTF. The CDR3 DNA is TGTGCCACCAGTGGGACAGGGTGGTATTCCGATGGCTACACCTTC.

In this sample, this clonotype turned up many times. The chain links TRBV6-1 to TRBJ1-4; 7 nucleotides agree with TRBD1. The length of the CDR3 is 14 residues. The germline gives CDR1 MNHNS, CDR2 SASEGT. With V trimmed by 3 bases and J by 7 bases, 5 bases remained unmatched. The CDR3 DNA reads TGTGCCAGCAGTGAGCCGGGACAGAGTGAAAAACTGTTTTTT. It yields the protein CASSEPGQSEKLFF.

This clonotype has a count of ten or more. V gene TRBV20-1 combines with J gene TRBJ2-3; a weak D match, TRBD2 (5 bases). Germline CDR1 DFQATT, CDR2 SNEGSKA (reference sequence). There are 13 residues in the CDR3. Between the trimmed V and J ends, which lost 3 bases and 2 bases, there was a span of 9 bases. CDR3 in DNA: TGCAGTGCTAGCTACGGGGTCACAGATACGCAGTATTTT. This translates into CSASYGVTDTQYF.

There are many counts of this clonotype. CDR3 sequence (DNA): TGTGCCAGCTCCAGGGAGGGGGGGCCCTTCACAGATACGCAGTATTTT. The encoded protein is CASSREGGPFTDTQYF. The chain has TRBV12-3 or TRBV12-4 and TRBJ2-3; weak D call: TRBD2 (7 bases). The CDR3 consists of 16 residues. Trimming cost V 8 bases and J 2 bases, with 20 bases left between them.

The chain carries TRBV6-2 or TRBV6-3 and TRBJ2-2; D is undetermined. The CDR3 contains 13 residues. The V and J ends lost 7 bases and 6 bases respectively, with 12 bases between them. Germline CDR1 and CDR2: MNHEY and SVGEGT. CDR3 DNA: TGTGCCAGCACCTACGACCCTCCCGGGGAGCTGTTTTTT. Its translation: CASTYDPPGELFF.

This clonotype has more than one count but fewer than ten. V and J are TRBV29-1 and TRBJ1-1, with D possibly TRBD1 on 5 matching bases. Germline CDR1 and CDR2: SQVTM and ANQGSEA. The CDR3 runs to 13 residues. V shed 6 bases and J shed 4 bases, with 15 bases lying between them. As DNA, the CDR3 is TGCAGCGTCGGCAGGAGGGGCGGCACTGAAGCTTTCTTT. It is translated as CSVGRRGGTEAFF.

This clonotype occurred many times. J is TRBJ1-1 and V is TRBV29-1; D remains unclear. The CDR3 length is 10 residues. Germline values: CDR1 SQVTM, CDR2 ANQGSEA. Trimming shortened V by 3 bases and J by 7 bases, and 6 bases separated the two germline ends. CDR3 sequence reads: CSVDDGEAFF. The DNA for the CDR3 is TGCAGCGTTGACGACGGTGAAGCTTTCTTT.

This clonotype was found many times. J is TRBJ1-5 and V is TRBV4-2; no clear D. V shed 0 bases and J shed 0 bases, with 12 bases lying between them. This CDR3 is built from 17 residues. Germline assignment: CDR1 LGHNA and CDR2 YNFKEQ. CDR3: CASSQDPPGYSNQPQHF. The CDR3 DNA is TGTGCCAGCAGCCAAGATCCCCCGGGATATAGCAATCAGCCCCAGCATTTT.

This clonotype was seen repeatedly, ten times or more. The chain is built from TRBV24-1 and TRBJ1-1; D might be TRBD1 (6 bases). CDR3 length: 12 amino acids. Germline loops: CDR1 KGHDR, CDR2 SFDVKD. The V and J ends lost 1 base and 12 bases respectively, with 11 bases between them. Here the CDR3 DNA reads TGTGCCACCAGTGATTTAACAGACAGGCCTTTCTTT. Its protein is CATSDLTDRPFF.

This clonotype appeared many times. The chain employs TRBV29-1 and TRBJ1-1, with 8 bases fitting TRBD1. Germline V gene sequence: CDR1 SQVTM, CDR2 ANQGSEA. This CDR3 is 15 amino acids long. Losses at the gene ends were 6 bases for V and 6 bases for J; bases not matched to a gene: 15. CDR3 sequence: CSVLPPGTGPPEAFF. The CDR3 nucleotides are TGCAGCGTCCTTCCCCCCGGGACAGGACCCCCTGAAGCTTTCTTT.

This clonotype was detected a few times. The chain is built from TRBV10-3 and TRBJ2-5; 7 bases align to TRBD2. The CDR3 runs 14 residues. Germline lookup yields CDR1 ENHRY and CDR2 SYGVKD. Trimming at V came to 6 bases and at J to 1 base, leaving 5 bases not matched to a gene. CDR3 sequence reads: CAIRSGETQETQYF. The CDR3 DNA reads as TGTGCCATCAGGAGCGGGGAGACCCAAGAGACCCAGTACTTC.

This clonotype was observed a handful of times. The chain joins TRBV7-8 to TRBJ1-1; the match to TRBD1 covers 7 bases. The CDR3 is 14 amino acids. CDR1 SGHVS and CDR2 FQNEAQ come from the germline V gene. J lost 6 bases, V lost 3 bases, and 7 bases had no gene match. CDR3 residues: CASSFRRGLPEAFF. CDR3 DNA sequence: TGTGCCAGCAGCTTTCGTAGGGGGCTCCCTGAAGCTTTCTTT. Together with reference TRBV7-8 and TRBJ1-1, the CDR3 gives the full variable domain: GAGVSQSPRYKVAKRGQDVALRCDPISGHVSLFWYQQALGQGPEFLTYFQNEAQLDKSGLPSDRFFAERPEGSVSTLKIQRTQQEDSAVYLCASSFRRGLPEAFFGQGTRLTVV.

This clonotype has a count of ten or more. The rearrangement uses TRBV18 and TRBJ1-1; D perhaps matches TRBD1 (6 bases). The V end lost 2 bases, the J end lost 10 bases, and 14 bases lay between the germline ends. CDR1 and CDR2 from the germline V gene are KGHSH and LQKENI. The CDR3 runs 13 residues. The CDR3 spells CASSPRGGRGAFF. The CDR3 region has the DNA TGTGCCAGCTCACCAAGAGGAGGCAGGGGAGCTTTCTTT.

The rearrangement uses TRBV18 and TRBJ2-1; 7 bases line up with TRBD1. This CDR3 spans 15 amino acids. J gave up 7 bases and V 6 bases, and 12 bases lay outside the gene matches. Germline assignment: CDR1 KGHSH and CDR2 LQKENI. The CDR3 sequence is CASSQGGLRLNEQFF. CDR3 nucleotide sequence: TGTGCCAGCTCGCAAGGGGGCCTACGGTTAAATGAGCAGTTCTTC.

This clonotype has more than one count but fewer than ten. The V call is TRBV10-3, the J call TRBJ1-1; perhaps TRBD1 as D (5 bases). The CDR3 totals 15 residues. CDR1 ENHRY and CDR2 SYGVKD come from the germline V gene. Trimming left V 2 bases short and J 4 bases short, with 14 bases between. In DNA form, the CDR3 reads TGTGCCATCAGTGAGCCACAGGTTGGGGGCACTGAAGCTTTCTTT. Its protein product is CAISEPQVGGTEAFF.

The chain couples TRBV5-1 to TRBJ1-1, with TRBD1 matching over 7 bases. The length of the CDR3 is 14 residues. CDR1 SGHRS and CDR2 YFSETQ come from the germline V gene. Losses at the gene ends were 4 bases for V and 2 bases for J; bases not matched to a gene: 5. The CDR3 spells CASSGNRGNTEAFF. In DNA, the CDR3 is TGCGCCAGCAGCGGAAACAGGGGAAACACTGAAGCTTTCTTT.